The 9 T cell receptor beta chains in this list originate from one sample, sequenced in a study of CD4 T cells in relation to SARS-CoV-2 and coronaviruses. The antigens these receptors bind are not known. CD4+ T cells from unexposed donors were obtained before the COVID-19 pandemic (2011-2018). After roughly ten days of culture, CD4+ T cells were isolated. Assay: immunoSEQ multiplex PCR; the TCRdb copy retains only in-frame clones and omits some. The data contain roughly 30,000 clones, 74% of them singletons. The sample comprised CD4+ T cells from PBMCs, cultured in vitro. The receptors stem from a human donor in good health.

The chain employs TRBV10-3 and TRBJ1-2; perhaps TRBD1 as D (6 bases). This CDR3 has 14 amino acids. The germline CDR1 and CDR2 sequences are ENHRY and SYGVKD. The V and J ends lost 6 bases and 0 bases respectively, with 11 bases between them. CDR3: CAIRGGRTNYGYTF. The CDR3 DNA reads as TGTGCCATCAGAGGGGGGAGAACTAACTATGGCTACACCTTC.

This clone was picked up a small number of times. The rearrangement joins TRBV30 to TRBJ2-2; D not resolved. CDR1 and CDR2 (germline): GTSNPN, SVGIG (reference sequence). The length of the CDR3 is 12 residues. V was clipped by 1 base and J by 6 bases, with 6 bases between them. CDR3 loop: CAWSGLSGELFF. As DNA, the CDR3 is TGTGCCTGGAGTGGTCTCTCCGGGGAGCTGTTTTTT. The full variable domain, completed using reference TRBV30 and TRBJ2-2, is SQTIHQWPATLVQPVGSPLSLECTVEGTSNPNLYWYRQAAGRGLQLLFYSVGIGQISSEVPQNLSASRPQDRQFILSSKKLLLSDSGFYLCAWSGLSGELFFGEGSRLTVL.

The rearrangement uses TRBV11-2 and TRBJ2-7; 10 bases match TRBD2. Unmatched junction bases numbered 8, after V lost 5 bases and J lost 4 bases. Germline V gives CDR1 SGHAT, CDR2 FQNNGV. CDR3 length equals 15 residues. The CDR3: CASSLGLAMSYEQYF. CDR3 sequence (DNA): TGTGCCAGCAGCCTGGGACTAGCGATGAGTTACGAGCAGTACTTC.

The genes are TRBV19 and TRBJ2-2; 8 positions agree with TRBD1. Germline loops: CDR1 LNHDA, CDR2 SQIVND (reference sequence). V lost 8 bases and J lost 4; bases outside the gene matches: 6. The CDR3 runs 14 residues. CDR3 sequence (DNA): TGTGCCAGTTCGGGACAGGCCTCCACCGGGGAGCTGTTTTTT. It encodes CASSGQASTGELFF.

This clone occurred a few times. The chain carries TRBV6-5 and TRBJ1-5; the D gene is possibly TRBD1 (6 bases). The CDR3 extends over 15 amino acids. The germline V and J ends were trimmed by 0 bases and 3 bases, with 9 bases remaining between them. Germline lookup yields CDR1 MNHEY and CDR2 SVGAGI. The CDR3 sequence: CASSYSWGHNQPQHF. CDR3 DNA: TGTGCCAGCAGTTACTCCTGGGGACACAATCAGCCCCAGCATTTT.

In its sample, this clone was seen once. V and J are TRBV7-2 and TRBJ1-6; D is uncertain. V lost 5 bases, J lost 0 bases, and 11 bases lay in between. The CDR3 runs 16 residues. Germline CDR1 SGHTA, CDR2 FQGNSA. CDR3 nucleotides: TGTGCCAGCAGCCCGATGGTCAGCTCCTATAATTCACCCCTCCACTTT. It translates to CASSPMVSSYNSPLHF.

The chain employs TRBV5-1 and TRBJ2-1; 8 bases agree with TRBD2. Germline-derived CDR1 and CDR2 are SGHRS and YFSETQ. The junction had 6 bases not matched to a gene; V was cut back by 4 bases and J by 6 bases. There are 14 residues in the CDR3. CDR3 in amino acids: CASSRSGGGNEQFF. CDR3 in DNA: TGCGCCAGCAGCCGTTCGGGGGGGGGCAATGAGCAGTTCTTC. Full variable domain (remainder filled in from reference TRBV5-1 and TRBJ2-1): KAGVTQTPRYLIKTRGQQVTLSCSPISGHRSVSWYQQTPGQGLQFLFEYFSETQRNKGNFPGRFSGRQFSNSRSEMNVSTLELGDSALYLCASSRSGGGNEQFFGPGTRLTVL.

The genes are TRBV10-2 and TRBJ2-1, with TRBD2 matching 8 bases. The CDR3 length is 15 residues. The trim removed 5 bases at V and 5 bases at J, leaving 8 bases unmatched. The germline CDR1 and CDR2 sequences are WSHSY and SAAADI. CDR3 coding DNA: TGCGCCAGCAGTTGGGCGGGGGGCCAAAACAATGAGCAGTTCTTC. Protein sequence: CASSWAGGQNNEQFF.

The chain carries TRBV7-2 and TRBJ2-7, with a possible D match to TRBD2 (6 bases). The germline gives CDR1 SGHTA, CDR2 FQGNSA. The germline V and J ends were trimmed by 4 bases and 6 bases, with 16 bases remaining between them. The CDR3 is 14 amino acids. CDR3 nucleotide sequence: TGTGCCAGCAGCTCTGGGACTGGCTCAGTCGAGCAGTACTTC. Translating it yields CASSSGTGSVEQYF.